These T cell receptor beta chains were read from a single sample in a study of PD-L1 blockade in urothelial cancer. The table came from immunoSEQ multiplex PCR; TCRdb's copy has only in-frame clones and leaves some out. The sample contains around 100,000 clones, approximately 85% of which appear only once. The source was PBMCs, collected around atezolizumab (anti-PD-L1) treatment. These receptors all come from a man aged 50 or older with urothelial cancer. Each CDR3 is given with its conserved first and last residue. The order of the fields is CDR3 DNA, CDR3 protein, V gene, J gene, D gene, clone size. D genes are given only for firm matches. Rows may omit the clone size; those that give it use once, few, many or a size class.

CDR3nt: TGCGCCAGCAGCCACGTTAGCGGGAGGGGGTACAATGAGCAGTTCTTC; CDR3aa: CASSHVSGRGYNEQFF; v_gene: TRBV4-1; j_gene: TRBJ2-1; d_gene: TRBD2; abundance: .
CDR3nt: TGTGCCAGCAGTTACTCGCGGGGGAAGGCTGGAAACACCATATATTTT; CDR3aa: CASSYSRGKAGNTIYF; v_gene: TRBV6-5; j_gene: TRBJ1-3; d_gene: .; abundance: .
CDR3nt: TGTGCCAGCAGCCTAGGAGGAAGGGTCGGCGAGCAGTACTTC; CDR3aa: CASSLGGRVGEQYF; v_gene: TRBV2; j_gene: TRBJ2-7; d_gene: .; abundance: .
CDR3nt: TGTGCCAGTAGCTCAGTGGGACAGTTCAATCAGCCCCAGCATTTT; CDR3aa: CASSSVGQFNQPQHF; v_gene: TRBV19; j_gene: TRBJ1-5; d_gene: TRBD1; abundance: .
CDR3nt: TGTGCCAGCAGCTTAAGTCCCAGTCGGGCAGATACGCAGTATTTT; CDR3aa: CASSLSPSRADTQYF; v_gene: TRBV7-9; j_gene: TRBJ2-3; d_gene: .; abundance: few
CDR3nt: TGCGCCAGCAGCCCCTTTCGCGGGAATGAAGAGACCCAGTACTTC; CDR3aa: CASSPFRGNEETQYF; v_gene: TRBV5-1; j_gene: TRBJ2-5; d_gene: .; abundance: .
CDR3nt: TGTGCCAGCAGCCAGCGGGCGGACCAAGAGACCCAGTACTTC; CDR3aa: CASSQRADQETQYF; v_gene: TRBV4-2; j_gene: TRBJ2-5; d_gene: .; abundance: few
CDR3nt: TGTGCCAGCAGTCGAAAAACAGGGGGCAATCAGCCCCAGCATTTT; CDR3aa: CASSRKTGGNQPQHF; v_gene: TRBV6-5; j_gene: TRBJ1-5; d_gene: TRBD1; abundance: .
CDR3nt: TGTGCCAGCAGCCCCCGAGGAGAGCTCAATGAAAAACTGTTTTTT; CDR3aa: CASSPRGELNEKLFF; v_gene: TRBV7-9; j_gene: TRBJ1-4; d_gene: .; abundance: once
CDR3nt: TGTGCCAGCAGCCTTAGTGGGACATTCGGATACGAGCAGTACTTC; CDR3aa: CASSLSGTFGYEQYF; v_gene: TRBV27; j_gene: TRBJ2-7; d_gene: .; abundance: .
CDR3nt: TGTGCCAGCTCAGCCACGAGTCGATTGAATGAAAAACTGTTTTTT; CDR3aa: CASSATSRLNEKLFF; v_gene: TRBV18; j_gene: TRBJ1-4; d_gene: .; abundance: .
CDR3nt: TGCGCCAGCAGCTTGAGTCCTACCGCGGTAGGATTCAGGTTCTTC; CDR3aa: CASSLSPTAVGFRFF; v_gene: TRBV5-1; j_gene: TRBJ2-1; d_gene: .; abundance: once
CDR3nt: TGTGCCAGCAGCGTACGAACAGGGGCAGAGACCCAGTACTTC; CDR3aa: CASSVRTGAETQYF; v_gene: TRBV7-8; j_gene: TRBJ2-5; d_gene: TRBD1; abundance: .
CDR3nt: TGTGCCAGTAGGGGGACTAGTAAAGAGACCCAGTACTTC; CDR3aa: CASRGTSKETQYF; v_gene: TRBV19; j_gene: TRBJ2-5; d_gene: TRBD2; abundance: .
CDR3nt: TGTGCCAGCAGCTTAAGTTCCGTTACCGGTGGAGCTTTCTTT; CDR3aa: CASSLSSVTGGAFF; v_gene: TRBV11-2; j_gene: TRBJ1-1; d_gene: .; abundance: .
CDR3nt: TGTGCCAGCAGTCGCCGGACCGGGACAGTAATTGAAAAACTGTTTTTT; CDR3aa: CASSRRTGTVIEKLFF; v_gene: TRBV5-6; j_gene: TRBJ1-4; d_gene: TRBD1; abundance: .
CDR3nt: TGTGCCAGCAGTTTAAAGACCCGTCGGAGGGAGCAGTACTTC; CDR3aa: CASSLKTRRREQYF; v_gene: TRBV27; j_gene: TRBJ2-7; d_gene: .; abundance: .
CDR3nt: TGTGCCAGCAGCTTAGTTCAGGGGATCGATTCACCCCTCCACTTT; CDR3aa: CASSLVQGIDSPLHF; v_gene: TRBV11-3; j_gene: TRBJ1-6; d_gene: .; abundance: .
CDR3nt: TGTGCCAGCAGCTTAGCGGGACAGGGGCACTTC; CDR3aa: CASSLAGQGHF; v_gene: TRBV7-9; j_gene: TRBJ2-5; d_gene: TRBD1; abundance: .
CDR3nt: TGTGCCAGCAGCTTAGCGAGAACTAGCGGGAGGAATGAGCAGTTCTTC; CDR3aa: CASSLARTSGRNEQFF; v_gene: TRBV7-2; j_gene: TRBJ2-1; d_gene: TRBD2; abundance: .
CDR3nt: TGCGCCAGCAGCCAGGGACAGGTCTCCTACGAGCAGTACTTC; CDR3aa: CASSQGQVSYEQYF; v_gene: TRBV4-1; j_gene: TRBJ2-7; d_gene: TRBD1; abundance: .
CDR3nt: TGTGCCAGCAGCTCCCTGACAGGGACTCGCGTGAACACTGAAGCTTTCTTT; CDR3aa: CASSSLTGTRVNTEAFF; v_gene: TRBV5-4; j_gene: TRBJ1-1; d_gene: TRBD1; abundance: .
CDR3nt: TGCGCCAGCAGCTTGGCTGGGGGGGCCCTATCCTACGAGCAGTACTTC; CDR3aa: CASSLAGGALSYEQYF; v_gene: TRBV5-1; j_gene: TRBJ2-7; d_gene: .; abundance: .
CDR3nt: TGCAGCGTGAGAGGGACTAGCGGGAGTCCCAGAAGTTCCTACGAGCAGTACTTC; CDR3aa: CSVRGTSGSPRSSYEQYF; v_gene: TRBV29-1; j_gene: TRBJ2-7; d_gene: TRBD2; abundance: few
CDR3nt: TGCGCCAGCAGCCGAACCGGGACTAGCGTCGCCGGGGAGCTGTTTTTT; CDR3aa: CASSRTGTSVAGELFF; v_gene: TRBV4-1; j_gene: TRBJ2-2; d_gene: TRBD2; abundance: .
CDR3nt: TGTGCCAGCAGTGCCGCCGGGAGCCGAGGGAACATTCAGTACTTC; CDR3aa: CASSAAGSRGNIQYF; v_gene: TRBV6-1; j_gene: TRBJ2-4; d_gene: .; abundance: .
CDR3nt: TGCAGCGTTGATTGGCAGGCCGGGAGCTATGGCTACACCTTC; CDR3aa: CSVDWQAGSYGYTF; v_gene: TRBV29-1; j_gene: TRBJ1-2; d_gene: .; abundance: .
CDR3nt: TGTGCCAGCAGTCTACCGGGACTAGCGGGAGACGGAGTCGGGAAGGGCCAGTACTTC; CDR3aa: CASSLPGLAGDGVGKGQYF; v_gene: TRBV27; j_gene: TRBJ2-7; d_gene: TRBD2; abundance: .
CDR3nt: TGTGCCAGCAGCGTTGACTATCATGGCTACACCTTC; CDR3aa: CASSVDYHGYTF; v_gene: TRBV7-2; j_gene: TRBJ1-2; d_gene: .; abundance: .
CDR3nt: TGTGCCAGCAGCGTGATTAGCGGGATTCGCGCAGATACGCAGTATTTT; CDR3aa: CASSVISGIRADTQYF; v_gene: TRBV9; j_gene: TRBJ2-3; d_gene: TRBD2; abundance: .
CDR3nt: TGTGCCATCCAGGGGGGCTCCCGCCACAATGAGCAGTTCTTC; CDR3aa: CAIQGGSRHNEQFF; v_gene: TRBV2; j_gene: TRBJ2-1; d_gene: .; abundance: .
CDR3nt: TGTGCCGTACGTGCCAGGGGGGCCGGGGAGCTGTTTTTT; CDR3aa: CAVRARGAGELFF; v_gene: TRBV19; j_gene: TRBJ2-2; d_gene: .; abundance: .
CDR3nt: TGTGCCAGCAGCTTGGCCCCCACAGGGGGCGGCTATGGCTACACCTTC; CDR3aa: CASSLAPTGGGYGYTF; v_gene: TRBV5-5; j_gene: TRBJ1-2; d_gene: TRBD1; abundance: .
CDR3nt: TGTGCCAGCAGCTTCACGGGCGGGGCATCCTACAATGAGCAGTTCTTC; CDR3aa: CASSFTGGASYNEQFF; v_gene: TRBV7-8; j_gene: TRBJ2-1; d_gene: .; abundance: .
CDR3nt: TGCGCCAGCAGCCGAGCGCGAGGGAGCACTGAAGCTTTCTTT; CDR3aa: CASSRARGSTEAFF; v_gene: TRBV5-1; j_gene: TRBJ1-1; d_gene: .; abundance: .
CDR3nt: TGCGCCAGCAGCCCCGCGCATAGTAGCTCCTACGAGCAGTACTTC; CDR3aa: CASSPAHSSSYEQYF; v_gene: TRBV4-1; j_gene: TRBJ2-7; d_gene: .; abundance: .
CDR3nt: TGTGCCACCAGCAGAGATCGATTACAGGGGGCCTCACCCCTCCACTTT; CDR3aa: CATSRDRLQGASPLHF; v_gene: TRBV15; j_gene: TRBJ1-6; d_gene: TRBD1; abundance: .
CDR3nt: TGTGCCAGCAGCTTGATAGCGGGAGTGGAGCAGTTCTTC; CDR3aa: CASSLIAGVEQFF; v_gene: TRBV5-6; j_gene: TRBJ2-1; d_gene: TRBD2; abundance: .
CDR3nt: TGCGCCAGCAGCTCTCCCGAGGACAGGGCCGGGGCCAACGTCCTGACTTTC; CDR3aa: CASSSPEDRAGANVLTF; v_gene: TRBV5-1; j_gene: TRBJ2-6; d_gene: TRBD1; abundance: .
CDR3nt: TGTGCCAGCTTACAGGGTCTACAAGAGACCCAGTACTTC; CDR3aa: CASLQGLQETQYF; v_gene: TRBV18; j_gene: TRBJ2-5; d_gene: .; abundance: .
CDR3nt: TGTGCCAGCAGTGACTCGCAGGGCCCCGGCACAGATACGCAGTATTTT; CDR3aa: CASSDSQGPGTDTQYF; v_gene: TRBV6-4; j_gene: TRBJ2-3; d_gene: .; abundance: .
CDR3nt: TGTGCCAGCAAGCGGACAGGGGGCACGTACGAGCAGTACTTC; CDR3aa: CASKRTGGTYEQYF; v_gene: TRBV6-1; j_gene: TRBJ2-7; d_gene: TRBD1; abundance: .
CDR3nt: TGTGCCAGCAGCTTAACTAGTGTCTTGGGTACCTATGGCTACACCTTC; CDR3aa: CASSLTSVLGTYGYTF; v_gene: TRBV7-8; j_gene: TRBJ1-2; d_gene: .; abundance: few
CDR3nt: TGTGCCAGTAGTTTCGAGACTAGCGAAATGGCTGAAGCTTTCTTT; CDR3aa: CASSFETSEMAEAFF; v_gene: TRBV19; j_gene: TRBJ1-1; d_gene: .; abundance: .
CDR3nt: TGTGCCAGCAGTCCCCTTGGCAATCAGCCCCAGCATTTT; CDR3aa: CASSPLGNQPQHF; v_gene: TRBV27; j_gene: TRBJ1-5; d_gene: .; abundance: .
CDR3nt: TGTGCCAGCACCGGGACAGGGGTTACGAGCAGTTACTTC; CDR3aa: CASTGTGVTSSYF; v_gene: TRBV28; j_gene: TRBJ2-7; d_gene: TRBD1; abundance: .
CDR3nt: TGTGCCAGCAGCGGGACAGGGGCTTTGGAAAAACTGTTTTTT; CDR3aa: CASSGTGALEKLFF; v_gene: TRBV5-4; j_gene: TRBJ1-4; d_gene: TRBD1; abundance: .
CDR3nt: TGTGCCAGCAGCTTGACAGGCCGCTACGAGCAGTACTTC; CDR3aa: CASSLTGRYEQYF; v_gene: TRBV5-4; j_gene: TRBJ2-7; d_gene: .; abundance: .
CDR3nt: TGTGCCAGCAGTGGGGGACAGGTTGGGGCCCAGTACTTC; CDR3aa: CASSGGQVGAQYF; v_gene: TRBV2; j_gene: TRBJ2-5; d_gene: TRBD1; abundance: .
CDR3nt: TGCGCCAGCAGCTTGGGCGACACGCGAGCCACTGAAGCTTTCTTT; CDR3aa: CASSLGDTRATEAFF; v_gene: TRBV5-1; j_gene: TRBJ1-1; d_gene: .; abundance: .